One sample yielded the 4 T cell receptor beta chains listed below, sequenced in a study of blood T cell repertoires in COVID-19. Only in-frame clones appear in the TCRdb table, and some are missing; sequencing was by immunoSEQ multiplex PCR. Of roughly 50,000 clones in the sample, 80% to 85% were seen once. The sample taken for sequencing was peripheral blood. The source is a woman aged 60-75 years with acute or convalescent COVID-19.

The rearrangement links TRBV6-5 to TRBJ2-7; TRBD1 might be the D (6 bases). This CDR3 contains 14 residues. V shed 6 bases and J shed 6 bases, with 18 bases lying between them. Per germline, CDR1 MNHEY and CDR2 SVGAGI. The CDR3 bases are TGTGCCAGCAGCCCCGGGTACAGGGTCAGCGAGCAGTACTTC. This encodes CASSPGYRVSEQYF.

This chain links TRBV6-5 with TRBJ1-3; D possibly corresponds to TRBD1 (6 bases). The germline V and J ends were trimmed by 6 bases and 1 base, with 13 bases remaining between them. Germline CDR1 MNHEY, CDR2 SVGAGI. The CDR3 sequence is 15 residues long. CDR3 sequence: CASRSGESSGNTIYF. The CDR3 nucleotides are TGTGCCAGCAGGTCAGGGGAGTCTTCTGGAAACACCATATATTTT.

This clone was detected only once. V gene TRBV19 combines with J gene TRBJ2-1; TRBD2 is a possible D gene (6 bases). Germline lookup yields CDR1 LNHDA and CDR2 SQIVND (reference sequence). Deletions cut 4 bases from V and 9 bases from J, with 16 bases between. The CDR3 is 14 amino acids. As DNA, the CDR3 is TGTGCCAGTAGTAACCCGGGGGAATACTCTGAGCAGTTCTTC. Protein sequence: CASSNPGEYSEQFF.

The chain recombines TRBV30 with TRBJ2-1; D unclear. Germline V gene sequence: CDR1 GTSNPN, CDR2 SVGIG (reference sequence). V lost 6 bases to trimming and J lost 5 bases, with 17 bases between them. The CDR3 sequence is 14 residues long. The CDR3 protein is CACLYWSSHNEQFF. The CDR3 DNA reads TGTGCCTGCCTATATTGGAGTTCCCACAATGAGCAGTTCTTC.